Listed here are 9 T cell receptor beta chains from one sample, sequenced in a study of T cell responses to AZD1222 COVID-19 vaccine. TCRdb keeps only in-frame clones here, not all; method: immunoSEQ multiplex PCR. The table lists 100,000 to 150,000 clones, roughly 85% of them singletons. Sequencing used peripheral blood, obtained on day 0 of AZD1222 vaccination. These receptor sequences come from an adult in good health.

This chain links TRBV9 with TRBJ2-7; 8 nucleotides align to TRBD1. V shed 3 bases, J shed 7 bases, and the junction held 9 bases outside the gene matches. Germline values: CDR1 SGDLS, CDR2 YYNGEE. The CDR3 totals 14 residues. For the CDR3, the DNA is TGTGCCAGCAGCGGACACAGGGGGGCGCGAGAGCAGTACTTC. It translates to CASSGHRGAREQYF.

V is TRBV29-1 and J is TRBJ2-2, with D perhaps TRBD1 or TRBD2 (6 bases each). The CDR3 has 13 amino acids. V shed 4 bases and J shed 5 bases, with 11 bases lying between them. CDR1 SQVTM and CDR2 ANQGSEA come from the germline V gene. CDR3: CSVVEGGTGELFF. The CDR3 DNA follows: TGCAGCGTTGTTGAGGGGGGAACCGGGGAGCTGTTTTTT.

This clone was seen a single time. The V gene is TRBV6-2 or TRBV6-3, the J gene TRBJ2-4; the match to TRBD2 covers 7 bases. V trimming: 3 bases; J trimming: 0 bases; junction bases outside the gene matches: 11. The length of the CDR3 is 18 residues. Per germline, CDR1 MNHEY and CDR2 SVGEGT. The CDR3 DNA sequence: TGTGCCAGCAGTTATTTCATCCCATTAGCGGGAGCCAAAAACATTCAGTACTTC. Residues: CASSYFIPLAGAKNIQYF.

The V gene is TRBV11-2, the J gene TRBJ2-2; TRBD1 agrees at 9 bases. The germline CDR1 and CDR2 sequences are SGHAT and FQNNGV. J was trimmed by 6 bases and V by 6 bases; bases with no gene match: 11. This CDR3 region has 16 residues. In DNA form, the CDR3 reads TGTGCCAGCAGTCCGGGACAGGGATTTGAGCCCGGGGAGCTGTTTTTT. This codes for CASSPGQGFEPGELFF.

The count of this clone is one. The chain is built from TRBV11-3 and TRBJ2-7; D ambiguous. Trimming removed 4 bases from V and 5 bases from J, with 12 bases in between. Germline CDR1 is SGHNT and CDR2 is YENEEA. CDR3 length: 13 residues. CDR3 sequence: CASSWTAENEQYF. CDR3 bases: TGTGCCAGCAGCTGGACCGCCGAGAACGAGCAGTACTTC.

The chain links TRBV12-3 or TRBV12-4 to TRBJ1-5; D ambiguous. The CDR3 loop spans 12 amino acids. Trimming stripped 7 bases from V and 0 bases from J, with 4 bases between. The CDR3 DNA reads TGTGCCAGCACCAATAGCAATCAGCCCCAGCATTTT. It is translated as CASTNSNQPQHF.

The chain recombines TRBV19 with TRBJ2-7; the D gene is possibly TRBD2 (6 bases). From germline, CDR1 is LNHDA and CDR2 SQIVND (reference sequence). The CDR3 covers 13 residues. Trimming took off 6 bases at V and 2 bases at J, with 11 bases between the two ends. The CDR3 region has the DNA TGTGCCAGTAGGGGCGGGGCGGCCTACGAGCAGTACTTC. Translating it yields CASRGGAAYEQYF.

This chain links TRBV6-1 with TRBJ2-4; D may be TRBD1 (6 bases). The CDR3 covers 14 residues. CDR1 is MNHNS, CDR2 SASEGT, per germline. V was clipped by 3 bases and J by 8 bases, with 14 bases between them. The CDR3, as DNA: TGTGCCAGCAGTGAGGGGGCTGTCCCTGACATTCAGTACTTC. Amino acid sequence: CASSEGAVPDIQYF.

The rearrangement joins TRBV6-2 or TRBV6-3 to TRBJ2-3; D might be TRBD2 (5 bases). Looked up from germline, CDR1 is MNHEY and CDR2 is SVGEGT. The ends were cut back, 4 bases at V and 2 bases at J, with 22 bases in the middle. CDR3 length equals 18 residues. The CDR3 coding sequence is TGTGCCAGCAGTTCCTCCCCCCGGGGAGCCCCGTCCACAGATACGCAGTATTTT. As protein: CASSSSPRGAPSTDTQYF.